A selection of T cell receptor beta chains follows, all from one sample in a study of CXCR3-negative and CXCR3-positive naive CD8 T cells. TCRdb derives one entry per CDR3 protein from the 5' RACE reads, leaving out DNA. The sample has tens of thousands of distinct CDR3 sequences. The source material was naive CXCR3- CD8+ T cells from blood. The receptors were gathered from a human donor in good health. Some clones in this sample may be carry-over from other donors' samples. The CDR3 runs from the conserved cysteine through the conserved F or W. The order of the fields is CDR3 protein, J gene, V gene.

cdr3_aa: CATSDFPGVRDNEQFF
j_call: TRBJ2-1
v_call: TRBV24-1

cdr3_aa: CASNKEVNQTVQFF
j_call: TRBJ2-1
v_call: TRBV21-1

cdr3_aa: CASRPSGGANEQFF
j_call: TRBJ2-1
v_call: TRBV28

cdr3_aa: CSVGSGGHYNEQFF
j_call: TRBJ2-1
v_call: TRBV29-1

cdr3_aa: CASSMTGDSYNEQFF
j_call: TRBJ2-1
v_call: TRBV6-5

cdr3_aa: CASSLGHEQFF
j_call: TRBJ2-1
v_call: TRBV27

cdr3_aa: CASRPTGDYEQYF
j_call: TRBJ2-7
v_call: TRBV6-2/TRBV6-3

cdr3_aa: CASSQGYQPQHF
j_call: TRBJ1-5
v_call: TRBV12-3/TRBV12-4

cdr3_aa: CASSNRGGLREQYF
j_call: TRBJ2-7
v_call: TRBV19

cdr3_aa: CASSLSGTSDEQYF
j_call: TRBJ2-7
v_call: TRBV7-3

cdr3_aa: CASSLAADYGYTF
j_call: TRBJ1-2
v_call: TRBV5-1

cdr3_aa: CASSQGTGDIYEQYF
j_call: TRBJ2-7
v_call: TRBV4-3

cdr3_aa: CASSLAGSTYEQYF
j_call: TRBJ2-7
v_call: TRBV28

cdr3_aa: CASSPFGGHTEAFF
j_call: TRBJ1-1
v_call: TRBV7-9

cdr3_aa: CASSQGRENAYEQYF
j_call: TRBJ2-7
v_call: TRBV4-3

cdr3_aa: CSVEERTGELFF
j_call: TRBJ2-2
v_call: TRBV29-1

cdr3_aa: CASSQGGTINEQFF
j_call: TRBJ2-1
v_call: TRBV4-3

cdr3_aa: CATSRSGTGSDSPLHF
j_call: TRBJ1-6
v_call: TRBV15

cdr3_aa: CASSPVAGGQTDTQYF
j_call: TRBJ2-3
v_call: TRBV5-1

cdr3_aa: CASSYSTGVGQETQYF
j_call: TRBJ2-5
v_call: TRBV6-5

cdr3_aa: CASSQDHDSYNEQFF
j_call: TRBJ2-1
v_call: TRBV4-1

cdr3_aa: CASSITGGDEQYF
j_call: TRBJ2-7
v_call: TRBV19

cdr3_aa: CASSRDREDQPQHF
j_call: TRBJ1-5
v_call: TRBV19

cdr3_aa: CAKNSGNTIYF
j_call: TRBJ1-3
v_call: TRBV7-9

cdr3_aa: CASSQANNYYGYTF
j_call: TRBJ1-2
v_call: TRBV14

cdr3_aa: CASSLVHGGNTGELFF
j_call: TRBJ2-2
v_call: TRBV7-8

cdr3_aa: CASSDSGGANEQFF
j_call: TRBJ2-1
v_call: TRBV6-4

cdr3_aa: CASSPTGTGGSYEQYF
j_call: TRBJ2-7
v_call: TRBV5-1

cdr3_aa: CATGRGENTGELFF
j_call: TRBJ2-2
v_call: TRBV15

cdr3_aa: CASSPRDLDRGNHSPLHF
j_call: TRBJ1-6
v_call: TRBV7-2

cdr3_aa: CASSPGGIGYGYTF
j_call: TRBJ1-2
v_call: TRBV7-6

cdr3_aa: CASSLAGGMNEQYF
j_call: TRBJ2-7
v_call: TRBV5-1

cdr3_aa: CASSPRLQDTEAFF
j_call: TRBJ1-1
v_call: TRBV7-6

cdr3_aa: CASSIASGSYNEQLF
j_call: TRBJ2-1
v_call: TRBV6-2/TRBV6-3